The 14 T cell receptor beta chains in this list originate from one sample, sequenced in a study of graft-versus-host responses after intestinal transplantation. The assay was immunoSEQ multiplex PCR, and TCRdb's table has in-frame clones only and misses some. The table records 90,000 to 95,000 clones, around nine tenths of them present only once. No antigen has been assigned to these receptors. This material consisted of unstimulated CD8+ T cells sorted from spleen or lymph node cells, taken before intestinal transplant. The receptors stem from a human donor who received an intestinal transplant.

This chain uses TRBV4-1 with TRBJ2-1, with 9 bases aligning to TRBD2. CDR1 and CDR2 from the germline V gene are MGHRA and YSYEKL. Losses at the gene ends were 1 base for V and 7 bases for J; bases not matched to a gene: 5. This CDR3 comprises 15 residues. The DNA of the CDR3 is TGCGCCAGCAGCCAAGCTCTAGCGGGGTGGAATGAGCAGTTCTTC. Its protein product is CASSQALAGWNEQFF.

The chain has TRBV27 and TRBJ2-3; 7 nucleotides align to TRBD2. The CDR3 sequence is 16 residues long. Trimming cost V 3 bases and J 0 bases; bases outside gene matches: 6. CDR1 and CDR2 from the germline V gene are MNHEY and SMNVEV (reference sequence). The chain's CDR3 is CASSFSAGRSTDTQYF. For the CDR3, the DNA is TGTGCCAGCAGTTTTTCAGCGGGAAGAAGCACAGATACGCAGTATTTT.

The V gene is TRBV29-1, the J gene TRBJ1-2; TRBD1 is a possible D gene (5 bases). The germline CDR1 and CDR2 sequences are SQVTM and ANQGSEA. CDR3 size: 12 residues. V lost 7 bases, J lost 1 base, and 10 bases lay in between. The CDR3, as DNA: TGCAGCGCCCAGGGTCTTAACTATGGCTACACCTTC. Translating gives CSAQGLNYGYTF.

This sequence joins TRBV4-1 and TRBJ1-5; 7 bases map to TRBD1. CDR3 length: 15 residues. Germline CDR1 reads MGHRA; CDR2 reads YSYEKL. Trimming removed 1 base from V and 4 bases from J; junction bases left unmatched: 4. This chain's CDR3 is CASSQVTGWNQPQHF. DNA of the CDR3: TGCGCCAGCAGCCAAGTGACAGGGTGGAATCAGCCCCAGCATTTT.

The rearrangement joins TRBV2 to TRBJ2-3; TRBD2 matches 9 bases. CDR1 and CDR2 from the germline V gene are SNHLY and FYNNEI. The CDR3 is 16 residues long. Germline trimming cut 6 bases from V and 4 bases from J; bases unmatched to any gene: 11. The CDR3 DNA is TGTGCCAGCAGGGGTCCGGTTAGCGGGAGTCCAGATACGCAGTATTTT. Translating it yields CASRGPVSGSPDTQYF.

CDR3 bases: TGTGCCAGCAGCCGACACAGGGGTGCTAATGAAAAACTGTTTTTT. Residues: CASSRHRGANEKLFF. The genes are TRBV14 and TRBJ1-4; 7 nucleotides align to TRBD1. Germline V CDR1 and CDR2: SGHDN, FVKESK. CDR3 length: 15 residues. V shed 4 bases, J shed 3 bases, and the junction held 5 bases outside the gene matches.

The rearrangement uses TRBV28 and TRBJ1-1; the D gene is possibly TRBD1 (5 bases). Looked up from germline, CDR1 is MDHEN and CDR2 is SYDVKM. The V end lost 4 bases, the J end lost 5 bases, and 8 bases lay between the germline ends. The CDR3 runs to 12 residues. This CDR3 reads CASSSGGTEAFF. Here the CDR3 DNA reads TGTGCCAGCAGTTCGGGGGGGACTGAAGCTTTCTTT.

This chain uses TRBV15 with TRBJ2-7, with 7 bases that match TRBD1. Germline CDR1 LNHNV, CDR2 YYDKDF (reference sequence). This CDR3 spans 14 amino acids. The V segment lost 3 bases and the J segment 2 bases; nucleotides outside the gene matches: 4. The CDR3 here is CATSRRTGTYEQYF. As DNA, the CDR3 is TGTGCCACCAGCAGGAGGACAGGTACCTACGAGCAGTACTTC.

The chain links TRBV19 to TRBJ2-1; 10 bases align to TRBD2. Germline CDR1 and CDR2: LNHDA and SQIVND (reference sequence). V shed 5 bases and J 7 bases; nucleotides not matched to a gene: 8. The CDR3 has 15 amino acids. The DNA of the CDR3 is TGTGCCAGTAGTGGGGAAAGAGCGGGAGGGAATGAGCAGTTCTTC. It is translated as CASSGERAGGNEQFF.

V gene TRBV4-1 combines with J gene TRBJ1-2, with 8 bases fitting TRBD1. The germline gives CDR1 MGHRA, CDR2 YSYEKL. The CDR3 consists of 15 residues. V was clipped by 2 bases and J by 5 bases; unmatched bases: 7. CDR3 DNA sequence: TGCGCCAGCAGCCAAACGACAGGGGTTGGGTATGGCTACACCTTC. Translated: CASSQTTGVGYGYTF.

The gene calls are TRBV19 and TRBJ1-1; D remains ambiguous. CDR3 length equals 15 residues. Germline V gene data show CDR1 as LNHDA and CDR2 as SQIVND (reference sequence). V was pared by 5 bases and J by 4 bases, with 17 bases between. The CDR3 DNA reads TGTGCCAGTAGTTCCGGGCCTCGGGGATTCACTGAAGCTTTCTTT. It translates to CASSSGPRGFTEAFF.

This clone was counted once. This CDR3 is also generated by other DNA sequences in the sample. The V gene is TRBV19, the J gene TRBJ2-7; 15 bases map to TRBD2. V lost 6 bases, J lost 5 bases, and 5 bases stayed unmatched. From germline, CDR1 is LNHDA and CDR2 SQIVND (reference sequence). The CDR3 length is 15 residues. CDR3 sequence: CASSPGTSGRNEQYF. The DNA of the CDR3 is TGTGCCAGTAGCCCCGGGACTAGCGGGAGGAACGAGCAGTACTTC.

The chain couples TRBV27 to TRBJ2-1, with D uncertain. The CDR3 contains 16 residues. Germline values: CDR1 MNHEY, CDR2 SMNVEV (reference sequence). Between the trimmed V and J ends, which lost 2 bases and 2 bases, there was a span of 13 bases. Here the CDR3 reads CASSLGTAHPYNEQFF. The CDR3 DNA follows: TGTGCCAGCAGTTTAGGTACAGCTCACCCCTACAATGAGCAGTTCTTC.

This chain links TRBV5-1 with TRBJ2-2, with 9 bases that match TRBD1. CDR1 and CDR2 (germline): SGHRS, YFSETQ. The CDR3 is made up of 16 amino acids. V lost 5 bases, J lost 1 base, and 6 bases stayed unmatched. The CDR3 protein is CASSPPGQGNTGELFF. CDR3 sequence (DNA): TGCGCCAGCAGTCCCCCGGGACAGGGGAACACCGGGGAGCTGTTTTTT.